The 32 T cell receptor beta chains below all came from one sample that was sequenced in a study of cytomegalovirus exposure and HLA in healthy donors. It was with 60 Vbeta and 13 Jbeta primers that the PCR ran. Repertoires were generated with immunoSEQ multiplex PCR, while TCRdb's copy carries only in-frame clones and drops some. The sample consists of roughly 250,000 clones, roughly 70% of them appearing once. Sequenced material: PBMCs. The receptors were sampled from a female donor in good health and CMV-seronegative.

The rearrangement links TRBV10-3 to TRBJ2-1; D is perhaps TRBD2 (5 bases). The CDR3 sequence is 14 residues long. Germline V gene sequence: CDR1 ENHRY, CDR2 SYGVKD. V lost 6 bases to trimming and J lost 0 bases, with 9 bases between them. The CDR3 protein is CAIRGTSSYNEQFF. The CDR3 DNA follows: TGTGCCATCAGAGGAACTAGCTCCTACAATGAGCAGTTCTTC.

The chain has TRBV27 and TRBJ2-2; 7 bases agree with TRBD2. The CDR3 is made up of 16 amino acids. Looked up from germline, CDR1 is MNHEY and CDR2 is SMNVEV (reference sequence). Trimming took 5 bases from V and 6 from J; bases not matched to a gene: 12. In DNA form, the CDR3 reads TGTGCCAGCAGTGGCCCCCGGGGGGTAAAAGCCGGGGAGCTGTTTTTT. Residues: CASSGPRGVKAGELFF.

This clone was counted between two and nine times. This chain uses TRBV27 with TRBJ1-2, with 8 bases matching TRBD1. J was trimmed by 6 bases and V by 5 bases; bases with no gene match: 2. In germline, CDR1 is MNHEY, CDR2 SMNVEV (reference sequence). This CDR3 spans 12 amino acids. CDR3 amino acids: CASSTTGDGYTF. CDR3 nucleotide sequence: TGTGCCAGCAGTACGACAGGGGATGGCTACACCTTC.

This sequence joins TRBV27 and TRBJ1-1; D perhaps matches TRBD1 (6 bases). The CDR3 has 13 amino acids. CDR1 is MNHEY and CDR2 is SMNVEV in the germline V gene (reference sequence). Trimming removed 5 bases at V and 5 bases at J, with 12 bases between. The CDR3 is CASSGGGWTEAFF. CDR3 coding DNA: TGTGCCAGCAGTGGGGGGGGCTGGACTGAAGCTTTCTTT.

About this clone: The junction departs from the called germline gene at one end, perhaps through a read error. The gene calls are TRBV7-7 and TRBJ2-1; a weak D match, TRBD2 (6 bases). Germline V CDR1 and CDR2: SSHAT, FNYEAQ (reference sequence). The CDR3 totals 18 residues. The CDR3 coding sequence is TGTGCTAGCAGCTTGGGATATAGGACCGGGAGTAACTACAATGAGCAGTTCTTC. Protein sequence: CASSLGYRTGSNYNEQFF.

The rearrangement uses TRBV4-1 and TRBJ2-2; TRBD1 matches at 9 bases. The germline V gene has CDR1 MGHRA and CDR2 YSYEKL. CDR3 length: 14 amino acids. V shed 5 bases and J 6 bases; nucleotides not matched to a gene: 4. The chain's CDR3 is CASSYRQGAGELFF. CDR3 coding DNA: TGCGCCAGCAGCTATCGACAGGGGGCCGGGGAGCTGTTTTTT.

The chain recombines TRBV27 with TRBJ1-5; 8 bases are shared with TRBD1. This CDR3 comprises 15 residues. CDR1 and CDR2 from the germline V gene are MNHEY and SMNVEV (reference sequence). The V segment lost 6 bases and the J segment 6 bases; nucleotides outside the gene matches: 10. CDR3 in DNA: TGTGCCAGCAGCCCGAGACAGGGGCCAGCTCAGCCCCAGCATTTT. Amino acids: CASSPRQGPAQPQHF.

This clone was picked up a small number of times. The chain couples TRBV2 to TRBJ1-2; perhaps TRBD1 as D (6 bases). Trimming stripped 5 bases from V and 0 bases from J, with 22 bases between. Germline CDR1 is SNHLY and CDR2 is FYNNEI. The CDR3 consists of 18 residues. The CDR3 nucleotides read TGTGCCAGCAGTAGGGGGGGAGGACAGATCGACACTAACTATGGCTACACCTTC. Protein: CASSRGGGQIDTNYGYTF.

This chain connects TRBV12-5 to TRBJ1-1; possible D gene TRBD1, 5 bases. The CDR3 spans 12 residues. V lost 6 bases and J lost 11, with 16 bases in between. Germline CDR1 is LGHNT and CDR2 is FRNRAP. The CDR3 bases are TGTGCTAGTGGCCGGGAGGGGCGGGGTGCTTTCTTT. Translating gives CASGREGRGAFF.

Here the CDR3 reads CASSQDISGHTDTQYF. The CDR3 DNA is TGTGCCAGCAGCCAAGATATCAGCGGCCACACAGATACGCAGTATTTT. V usage is TRBV4-2 and J usage is TRBJ2-3, with D perhaps TRBD2 (5 bases). Trimming stripped 0 bases from V and 2 bases from J, with 12 bases between. Germline-derived CDR1 and CDR2 are LGHNA and YNFKEQ. This CDR3 has 16 residues.

The chain combines TRBV19 with TRBJ1-5, with D possibly being TRBD1 (6 bases). Germline values: CDR1 LNHDA, CDR2 SQIVND (reference sequence). V dropped 5 bases and J dropped 6 bases, with 14 bases sitting between them. CDR3 length: 14 residues. CDR3 nucleotides: TGTGCCAGTAGTTCAACAGGGAGAGCTCAGCCCCAGCATTTT. Its translation: CASSSTGRAQPQHF.

V gene TRBV4-1 combines with J gene TRBJ1-2, with D unclear. CDR1 MGHRA and CDR2 YSYEKL come from the germline V gene. V was trimmed by 4 bases and J by 12 bases, leaving 24 bases between them. The CDR3 is 15 amino acids. This chain's CDR3 is CASSPSYAAVTWNTF. DNA for the CDR3: TGCGCCAGCAGCCCGAGTTACGCGGCAGTCACCTGGAACACCTTC.

This clone was observed a few times. The V call is TRBV20-1, the J call TRBJ1-2, with D hard to call. V was clipped by 5 bases and J by 3 bases, with 7 bases between them. There are 11 residues in the CDR3. Per the germline V gene, CDR1 is DFQATT and CDR2 is SNEGSKA (reference sequence). The CDR3 nucleotides read TGCAGTGCTCGACTAGACTATGGCTACACCTTC. Translation gives CSARLDYGYTF.

The chain is built from TRBV5-1 and TRBJ2-7; tentative D call: TRBD1 (5 bases). The CDR3 contains 13 residues. Germline V gene lookup returns CDR1 SGHRS and CDR2 YFSETQ. V was trimmed by 8 bases and J by 1 base, leaving 13 bases between them. This CDR3 is CASNFDSSYEQYF. The CDR3 nucleotides are TGCGCCAGTAACTTCGACAGTTCCTACGAGCAGTACTTC.

V is TRBV7-2 and J is TRBJ1-2; 7 bases are shared with TRBD1. CDR3 length equals 15 residues. Trimming took 4 bases from V and 0 from J; bases not matched to a gene: 5. From germline, CDR1 is SGHTA and CDR2 FQGNSA. The CDR3 loop reads CASSSTGVTNYGYTF. Here the CDR3 DNA reads TGTGCCAGCAGCTCCACAGGGGTCACTAACTATGGCTACACCTTC.

The chain couples TRBV4-1 to TRBJ2-3; D unclear. The V end lost 4 bases, the J end lost 4 bases, and 9 bases lay between the germline ends. CDR1 is MGHRA and CDR2 is YSYEKL in the germline V gene. The CDR3 loop spans 13 amino acids. The DNA of the CDR3 is TGCGCCAGCAGCCCTGACTGGTCAGATACGCAGTATTTT. It is translated as CASSPDWSDTQYF.

The chain combines TRBV6-6 with TRBJ1-2; 7 bases are a match to TRBD1. The CDR3 has 13 residues. CDR1 and CDR2 from the germline V gene are MNHNY and SVGAGI (reference sequence). The V gene end was trimmed by 5 bases and the J gene end by 6 bases; junction bases not matched to a gene: 6. CDR3 nucleotides: TGTGCCAGCAGTACAGGGGTTGGGCATGGCTACACCTTC. Translating it yields CASSTGVGHGYTF.

With regard to this clone: Within the sample, other DNA sequences also encode this same CDR3. V gene TRBV5-1 combines with J gene TRBJ2-6; D gene uncertain. In germline, CDR1 is SGHRS, CDR2 YFSETQ. This CDR3 contains 15 residues. V lost 0 bases, J lost 0 bases, and 4 bases lay in between. The CDR3 coding sequence is TGCGCCAGCAGCTTGGGAGTCTCTGGGGCCAACGTCCTGACTTTC. The encoded protein is CASSLGVSGANVLTF.

The rearrangement links TRBV6-1 to TRBJ1-3, with 7 bases identical to TRBD1. CDR1 is MNHNS, CDR2 SASEGT, per germline. This CDR3 is 11 amino acids long. The junction had 4 bases not matched to a gene; V was cut back by 10 bases and J by 7 bases. The DNA of the CDR3 is TGTGCCATCCAGACAGGGAACACCATATATTTT. Translating it yields CAIQTGNTIYF.

The genes are TRBV11-3 and TRBJ2-1, with no clear D. Germline CDR1 SGHNT, CDR2 YENEEA. The CDR3 runs to 13 residues. Trimming stripped 6 bases from V and 7 bases from J, with 13 bases between. The CDR3 DNA is TGTGCCAGCAGGGCTCCTAGTGGGAATGAGCAGTTCTTC. Translated: CASRAPSGNEQFF.

The V gene is TRBV10-1, the J gene TRBJ2-1; tentatively, D is TRBD1 (5 bases). The CDR3 contains 13 residues. Germline-derived CDR1 and CDR2 are WNHNN and SYGVQD (reference sequence). V gave up 2 bases and J gave up 6 bases, with 8 bases separating them. The CDR3 loop is CASSEAGINEQFF. DNA of the CDR3: TGCGCCAGCAGTGAGGCAGGGATCAATGAGCAGTTCTTC.

In its sample, this clone was seen a few times. V is TRBV25-1 and J is TRBJ1-3; 9 nucleotides agree with TRBD1. The CDR3 covers 15 residues. CDR1 MGHDK and CDR2 SYGVNS come from the germline V gene. After removal of 4 bases from V and 4 bases from J, the junction contained 5 bases not matched to a gene. CDR3: CASSAGQGTGNTIYF. The CDR3 DNA reads as TGTGCCAGCAGTGCGGGACAGGGAACGGGAAACACCATATATTTT.

This clone appeared once. The rearrangement links TRBV29-1 to TRBJ2-1; TRBD1 matches at 10 bases. The CDR3 sequence is 16 residues long. Germline V gives CDR1 SQVTM, CDR2 ANQGSEA. For the CDR3, the DNA is TGCAGTGACCGGGACAGGGGTCCGCAAGCCTACAATGAGCAGTTCTTC. Translating gives CSDRDRGPQAYNEQFF.

CDR3 DNA sequence: TGTGCCAGTCGGGACAGCTCTGGAGAGACCCAGTACTTC. This encodes CASRDSSGETQYF. The chain uses TRBV6-1 and TRBJ2-5; the match to TRBD1 covers 7 bases. The J segment lost 4 bases and the V segment lost 9 bases, leaving 8 bases of the junction unmatched. From germline, CDR1 is MNHNS and CDR2 SASEGT. This CDR3 has 13 amino acids.

The chain is built from TRBV27 and TRBJ2-5, with D perhaps TRBD1 (6 bases). Germline V gene lookup returns CDR1 MNHEY and CDR2 SMNVEV (reference sequence). Trimming took 10 bases from V and 5 from J, leaving 17 bases between them. This CDR3 is 13 amino acids long. The CDR3 nucleotides read TGTGCCACCACTCCTGGACAGTTGGAGACCCAGTACTTC. This gives the protein CATTPGQLETQYF.

The CDR3 reads CASSPNEGYGYTF. As DNA, the CDR3 is TGTGCCAGCTCACCAAACGAGGGCTATGGCTACACCTTC. The V gene is TRBV18, the J gene TRBJ1-2, with D unresolved. Looked up from germline, CDR1 is KGHSH and CDR2 is LQKENI. Trimming removed 2 bases at V and 4 bases at J, with 8 bases between. The CDR3 totals 13 residues. Combining the CDR3 with reference TRBV18 and TRBJ1-2 gives the whole variable domain NAGVMQNPRHLVRRRGQEARLRCSPMKGHSHVYWYRQLPEEGLKFMVYLQKENIIDESGMPKERFSAEFPKEGPSILRIQQVVRGDSAAYFCASSPNEGYGYTFGSGTRLTVV.

The chain uses TRBV19 and TRBJ2-3; unclear D gene. Trimming took 6 bases from V and 2 from J, leaving 9 bases between them. CDR1 and CDR2 from the germline V gene are LNHDA and SQIVND (reference sequence). This CDR3 spans 13 amino acids. The CDR3 nucleotides are TGTGCCAGTAGATTAGAAGCCACAGATACGCAGTATTTT. Translated, it gives CASRLEATDTQYF.

This CDR3 is CASSPLFLGLGGETQYF. The CDR3 DNA is TGTGCCAGCAGCCCACTTTTCCTGGGACTAGGGGGGGAGACCCAGTACTTC. The rearrangement joins TRBV7-9 to TRBJ2-5, with 8 bases matching TRBD2. Germline CDR1 SEHNR, CDR2 FQNEAQ (reference sequence). The junction had 16 bases not matched to a gene; V was cut back by 5 bases and J by 5 bases. The CDR3 spans 17 residues. The whole variable domain, filled in from reference TRBV7-9 and TRBJ2-5, reads DTGVSQNPRHKITKRGQNVTFRCDPISEHNRLYWYRQTLGQGPEFLTYFQNEAQLEKSRLLSDRFSAERPKGSFSTLEIQRTEQGDSAMYLCASSPLFLGLGGETQYFGPGTRLLVL.

This chain links TRBV2 with TRBJ2-1, with TRBD2 matching 10 bases. There are 14 residues in the CDR3. CDR1 is SNHLY and CDR2 is FYNNEI in the germline V gene. V gave up 4 bases and J gave up 5 bases; unmatched junction bases: 2. In DNA form, the CDR3 reads TGTGCCAGCAGTGGACTAGCGGGTAACAATGAGCAGTTCTTC. Translating it yields CASSGLAGNNEQFF.

The chain carries TRBV1 and TRBJ2-3; the table assigns TRBD2, which was not confirmed against the DNA. TRBV1 is marked as a pseudogene. This CDR3 spans 20 amino acids. The CDR3, as DNA: TGCACCAGCAGCCAGGAAGGACTAGCGGGAGGGCCGATAGGCACAGATACGCAGTATTTT. Its protein is CTSSQEGLAGGPIGTDTQYF.

The V gene is TRBV6-5, the J gene TRBJ1-3, with D unresolved. The CDR3 spans 15 residues. CDR1 and CDR2 (germline): MNHEY, SVGAGI. Trimming took off 2 bases at V and 0 bases at J, with 8 bases between the two ends. The CDR3 region has the DNA TGTGCCAGCAGTTACCAGAGACACTCTGGAAACACCATATATTTT. Its translation is CASSYQRHSGNTIYF.

Points on this clone: At one boundary the junction diverges from the germline segment, which might be a read error. The chain joins TRBV28 to TRBJ1-2, with a possible D match to TRBD1 (5 bases). CDR1 MDHEN and CDR2 SYDVKM come from the germline V gene. There are 10 residues in the CDR3. This CDR3 reads CASLRQWPYF. CDR3 in DNA: TGTGCCAGCCTCCGACAGTGGCCGTACTTC.